These 5 T cell receptor beta chains came from one sample sequenced in a study of blood T cell repertoires in COVID-19. Generated by immunoSEQ multiplex PCR, the TCRdb table keeps only in-frame clones and is missing some. The table shows over 300,000 clones, with 65% to 85% occurring only once. The source material was peripheral blood. These receptor sequences come from a woman aged 45-65 years with acute or convalescent COVID-19.

This rearrangement joins TRBV27 to TRBJ1-2; TRBD1 matches at 7 bases. The CDR3 length is 13 residues. V gave up 6 bases and J gave up 12 bases; unmatched junction bases: 13. Germline V lookup: CDR1 MNHEY, CDR2 SMNVEV (reference sequence). The CDR3 sequence is CASRDPGQIGDTF. The CDR3 nucleotides read TGTGCCAGCAGGGACCCGGGACAGATCGGGGACACCTTC.

The rearrangement uses TRBV6-1 and TRBJ2-7; 10 nucleotides align to TRBD1. CDR3 length: 14 amino acids. Germline V lookup: CDR1 MNHNS, CDR2 SASEGT. J lost 5 bases, V lost 5 bases, and 6 bases had no gene match. The CDR3 sequence: CASSTGQGRHEQYF. DNA of the CDR3: TGTGCCAGCAGTACGGGACAGGGGCGGCACGAGCAGTACTTC.

J is TRBJ1-2 and V is TRBV6-5; possible D gene TRBD1, 5 bases. The CDR3 is made up of 14 amino acids. Germline CDR1 is MNHEY and CDR2 is SVGAGI. V gave up 5 bases and J gave up 3 bases, with 13 bases separating them. DNA for the CDR3: TGTGCCAGCAGTCGGGGACTGATCGACTATGGCTACACCTTC. Translation gives CASSRGLIDYGYTF.

The J gene is TRBJ1-4, the V gene TRBV14; 7 bases align to TRBD1. Trimming took 4 bases from V and 8 from J; bases not matched to a gene: 1. This CDR3 contains 12 residues. CDR1 SGHDN and CDR2 FVKESK come from the germline V gene. As DNA, the CDR3 is TGTGCCAGCAGCCTGGACAGGGAAAAACTGTTTTTT. It encodes CASSLDREKLFF.

This chain joins TRBV6-6 and TRBJ2-7; 11 bases line up with TRBD2. The CDR3 runs 14 residues. Germline CDR1 MNHNY, CDR2 SVGAGI (reference sequence). The trim removed 10 bases at V and 5 bases at J, leaving 10 bases unmatched. CDR3 amino acids: CATLRTSGWNEQYF. The CDR3 coding sequence is TGTGCCACCCTCAGGACTAGCGGGTGGAACGAGCAGTACTTC.